This T cell receptor beta chain comes out of a study of T cell responses to AZD1222 COVID-19 vaccine. Germline V CDR1 and CDR2: LGHDT, YNNKEL (reference sequence). After removal of 0 bases from V and 0 bases from J, the junction contained 9 bases not matched to a gene. This CDR3 is 19 amino acids long. Study findings and constraints: Repertoire sampling occurred only after the peak T cell response.

In regard to this clone: Its antigen is still unknown.

Only in-frame clones appear in the TCRdb table, and some are missing; sequencing was by immunoSEQ multiplex PCR. The sample contains some 140,000 clones, around 90% of which appear only once. The sequence was collected from an adult in good health. The rearrangement joins TRBV3-1 (or the pseudogene TRBV3-2) to TRBJ2-7; 12 nucleotides match TRBD2. Source: peripheral blood, taken on day 0 of AZD1222 vaccination. This CDR3 is CASSQDLLAGGPFSYEQYF. The CDR3 DNA reads as TGTGCCAGCAGCCAAGACCTACTAGCGGGAGGTCCCTTCTCCTACGAGCAGTACTTC.